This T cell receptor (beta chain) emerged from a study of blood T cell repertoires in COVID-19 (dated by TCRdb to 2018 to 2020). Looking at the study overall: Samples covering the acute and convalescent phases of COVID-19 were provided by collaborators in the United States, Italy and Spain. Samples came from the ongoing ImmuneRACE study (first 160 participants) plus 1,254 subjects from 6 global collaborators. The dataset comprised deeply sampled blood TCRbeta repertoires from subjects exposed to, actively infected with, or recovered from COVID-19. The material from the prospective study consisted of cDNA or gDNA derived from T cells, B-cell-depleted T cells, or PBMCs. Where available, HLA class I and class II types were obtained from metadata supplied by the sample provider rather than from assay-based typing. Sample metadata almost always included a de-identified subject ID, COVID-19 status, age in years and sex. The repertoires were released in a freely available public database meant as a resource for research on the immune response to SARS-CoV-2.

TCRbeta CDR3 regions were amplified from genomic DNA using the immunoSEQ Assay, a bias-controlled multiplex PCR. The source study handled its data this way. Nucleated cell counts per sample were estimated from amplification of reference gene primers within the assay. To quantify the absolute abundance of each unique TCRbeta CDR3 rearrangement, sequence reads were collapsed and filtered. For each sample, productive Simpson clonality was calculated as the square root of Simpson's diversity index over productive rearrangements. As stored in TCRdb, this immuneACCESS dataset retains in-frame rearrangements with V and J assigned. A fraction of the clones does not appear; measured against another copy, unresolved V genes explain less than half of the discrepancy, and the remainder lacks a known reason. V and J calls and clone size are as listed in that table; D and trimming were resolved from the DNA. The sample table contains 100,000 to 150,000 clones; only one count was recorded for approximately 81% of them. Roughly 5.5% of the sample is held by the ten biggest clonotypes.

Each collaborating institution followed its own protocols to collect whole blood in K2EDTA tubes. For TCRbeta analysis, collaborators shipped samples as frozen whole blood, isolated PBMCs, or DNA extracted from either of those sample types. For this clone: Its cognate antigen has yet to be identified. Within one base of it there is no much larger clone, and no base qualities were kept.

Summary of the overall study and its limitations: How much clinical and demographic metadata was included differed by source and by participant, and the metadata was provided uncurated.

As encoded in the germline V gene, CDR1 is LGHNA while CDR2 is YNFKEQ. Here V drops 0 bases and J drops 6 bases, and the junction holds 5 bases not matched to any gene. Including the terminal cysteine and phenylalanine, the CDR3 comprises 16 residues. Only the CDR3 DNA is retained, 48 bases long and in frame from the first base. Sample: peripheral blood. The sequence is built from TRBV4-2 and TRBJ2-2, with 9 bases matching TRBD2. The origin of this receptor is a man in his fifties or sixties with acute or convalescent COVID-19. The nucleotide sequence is TGTGCCAGCAGCCAAGATACAGCGGGGGGAGCCGGGGAGCTGTTTTTT. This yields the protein CASSQDTAGGAGELFF.